Following are 14 T cell receptor beta chains from one sample sequenced in a study of response to subunit inactivated influenza vaccine. Via MiXCR, TCRdb re-called the RT-PCR reads, giving one row per CDR3 protein. Here the sample spans approximately 520,000 distinct CDR3 sequences, about 15% being singletons. This sample comprised CD4+ T cells sorted from PBMCs, obtained around 25 months after vaccination. The source of these receptors is a man aged 45 to 70 who received an inactivated influenza vaccine.

The V call is TRBV5-5, the J call TRBJ2-7, with 8 nucleotides matching TRBD1. This CDR3 is built from 16 residues. V trimming: 4 bases; J trimming: 0 bases; junction bases outside the gene matches: 9. The germline gives CDR1 SGHKS, CDR2 YYEKEE (reference sequence). The CDR3 DNA reads TGTGCCAGCAGCCCCGGTTACAGGGGGGTCTCCTACGAGCAGTACTTC. It is translated as CASSPGYRGVSYEQYF.

This clonotype has at least ten counts. V and J are TRBV10-3 and TRBJ2-4; maybe TRBD1 (6 bases). The CDR3 sequence is 13 residues long. The ends were cut back, 4 bases at V and 3 bases at J, with 7 bases in the middle. Per the germline V gene, CDR1 is ENHRY and CDR2 is SYGVKD. Written as DNA, the CDR3 is TGTGCCATCAGTGTAGGGGGCAAAAACATTCAGTACTTC. Translation: CAISVGGKNIQYF.

The V gene is TRBV20-1, the J gene TRBJ2-5; TRBD2 matches at 9 bases. The junction had 11 bases not matched to a gene; V was cut back by 6 bases and J by 9 bases. CDR1 is DFQATT, CDR2 SNEGSKA, per germline (reference sequence). This CDR3 spans 13 amino acids. The CDR3 reads CSAILAGLGAQYF. CDR3 DNA: TGCAGTGCGATACTAGCGGGCCTCGGGGCCCAGTACTTC.

This clonotype was picked up a small number of times. J is TRBJ2-4 and V is TRBV10-3, with 9 bases matching TRBD1. CDR1 is ENHRY and CDR2 is SYGVKD in the germline V gene. V gave up 10 bases and J gave up 4 bases; unmatched junction bases: 8. This CDR3 has 14 residues. CDR3 region: CATMGDREKNIQYF. For the CDR3, the DNA is TGTGCCACCATGGGGGACAGGGAAAAAAACATTCAGTACTTC.

This clonotype was observed a few times. The V gene is TRBV5-1, the J gene TRBJ1-1; 7 bases agree with TRBD1. This CDR3 contains 16 residues. Losses at the gene ends were 7 bases for V and 4 bases for J; bases not matched to a gene: 16. Per the germline V gene, CDR1 is SGHRS and CDR2 is YFSETQ. For the CDR3, the DNA is TGCGCCAGCTCAACCGGTCAGGGGGGGCGGAGCACTGAAGCTTTCTTT. It translates to CASSTGQGGRSTEAFF.

This clonotype was seen many times. This sequence joins TRBV7-8 and TRBJ2-3; D not resolved. The V gene lost 5 bases and the J gene lost 2 bases, with 5 bases spanning the gap. There are 12 residues in the CDR3. CDR1 is SGHVS, CDR2 FQNEAQ, per germline. The CDR3 sequence: CASSPFTDTQYF. The CDR3 nucleotides read TGTGCCAGCAGCCCATTCACAGATACGCAGTATTTT. Together with reference TRBV7-8 and TRBJ2-3, the CDR3 gives the full variable domain: GAGVSQSPRYKVAKRGQDVALRCDPISGHVSLFWYQQALGQGPEFLTYFQNEAQLDKSGLPSDRFFAERPEGSVSTLKIQRTQQEDSAVYLCASSPFTDTQYFGPGTRLTVL.

This clonotype occurred a few times. The rearrangement uses TRBV12-3 or TRBV12-4 and TRBJ2-1, with 10 nucleotides matching TRBD2. CDR3 size: 15 residues. The trim removed 6 bases at V and 7 bases at J, leaving 9 bases unmatched. The DNA of the CDR3 is TGTGCCAGCAGACCCCCGGGACTAGCGTATAATGAGCAGTTCTTC. It translates to CASRPPGLAYNEQFF.

This clonotype was found a few times. The chain links TRBV29-1 to TRBJ1-1; D is perhaps TRBD1 (6 bases). CDR1 and CDR2 from the germline V gene are SQVTM and ANQGSEA. V was trimmed by 7 bases and J by 4 bases, leaving 19 bases between them. The CDR3 runs 14 residues. CDR3: CSGRITGLGTEAFF. The CDR3 DNA follows: TGCAGCGGGAGGATTACAGGGCTGGGCACTGAAGCTTTCTTT.

This clonotype was detected a few times. The J gene is TRBJ2-5, the V gene TRBV12-3 or TRBV12-4; D perhaps matches TRBD1 (8 bases). The CDR3 consists of 15 residues. V was pared by 5 bases and J by 5 bases, with 18 bases between. CDR3 sequence: CASSPIGQGGETQYF. CDR3 coding DNA: TGTGCCAGCAGTCCTATCGGACAGGGAGGGGAGACCCAGTACTTC.

This clonotype was observed a few times. The rearrangement joins TRBV3-1 to TRBJ2-7; D is uncertain. Trimming took 2 bases from V and 4 from J, leaving 9 bases between them. Looked up from germline, CDR1 is LGHDT and CDR2 is YNNKEL (reference sequence). The CDR3 is 13 residues long. The CDR3 here is CASSQLGGYEQYF. The CDR3 DNA reads TGTGCCAGCAGCCAACTCGGTGGGTACGAGCAGTACTTC.

This clonotype was counted a few times. V usage is TRBV18 and J usage is TRBJ2-2; D remains unclear. This CDR3 comprises 13 residues. V was trimmed by 0 bases and J by 6 bases, leaving 5 bases between them. Germline CDR1 is KGHSH and CDR2 is LQKENI. CDR3 coding DNA: TGTGCCAGCTCACCACCGGGTCCCGGGGAGCTGTTTTTT. Its protein product is CASSPPGPGELFF.

The V call is TRBV5-1, the J call TRBJ2-2; no reliable D call. The germline V gene encodes CDR1 SGHRS and CDR2 YFSETQ. This CDR3 is built from 15 residues. The V end was cut by 0 bases, the J end by 3 bases, with 9 bases between. In nucleotides, the CDR3 is TGCGCCAGCAGCTTGGGGACCGACTACACCGGGGAGCTGTTTTTT. Translation gives CASSLGTDYTGELFF.

Ten or more counts support this clonotype. The V call is TRBV18, the J call TRBJ1-6; 7 bases fit TRBD1. Germline assignment: CDR1 KGHSH and CDR2 LQKENI. The CDR3 has 14 amino acids. Trimming at V came to 2 bases and at J to 9 bases, leaving 4 bases not matched to a gene. The CDR3 DNA follows: TGTGCCAGCTCACCAGGGACAGCAGGTTCACCCCTCCACTTT. It codes for CASSPGTAGSPLHF.

This clonotype turned up a few times. The rearrangement links TRBV7-2 to TRBJ1-6, with 8 bases lining up with TRBD1. V was pared by 5 bases and J by 10 bases, with 13 bases of the junction left unmatched. This CDR3 is built from 16 residues. The V gene's germline CDR1 is SGHTA and CDR2 FQGNSA. The CDR3 coding sequence is TGTGCCAGCAGCGACGACAGGGGTCCAAGAAGATCACCCCTCCACTTT. Encoded protein: CASSDDRGPRRSPLHF.